A single sample gave rise to the 9 T cell receptor beta chains below, sequenced in a study of blood T cell repertoires in COVID-19. Clones were sequenced by immunoSEQ multiplex PCR, and TCRdb holds only the in-frame ones, with some missing. The sample shows 100,000 or so clones, around 80% of them seen only once. The sample comprised peripheral blood. The receptors shown here come from a woman aged 80 or over with acute or convalescent COVID-19.

Written as DNA, the CDR3 is TGTGCCAGCAGTTCCCGGACACCCTTGGGCACTGAAGCTTTCTTT. Residues: CASSSRTPLGTEAFF. This chain connects TRBV28 to TRBJ1-1; tentative D call: TRBD1 (5 bases). Per germline, CDR1 MDHEN and CDR2 SYDVKM. The CDR3 sequence is 15 residues long. V gave up 4 bases and J gave up 4 bases, with 16 bases separating them.

The chain links TRBV19 to TRBJ2-2; D possibly corresponds to TRBD2 (5 bases). Germline V gene data show CDR1 as LNHDA and CDR2 as SQIVND (reference sequence). Trimming shortened V by 3 bases and J by 1 base, and 9 bases separated the two germline ends. The CDR3 is made up of 15 amino acids. Here the CDR3 DNA reads TGTGCCAGTAGTATGGCTAGCAGGAACACCGGGGAGCTGTTTTTT. It yields the protein CASSMASRNTGELFF.

The V call is TRBV9, the J call TRBJ2-2; D might be TRBD2 (7 bases). The V and J ends lost 4 bases and 4 bases respectively, with 14 bases between them. The length of the CDR3 is 15 residues. CDR1 SGDLS and CDR2 YYNGEE come from the germline V gene. The CDR3 is CASSPGGLFTGELFF. CDR3 DNA sequence: TGTGCCAGCAGCCCGGGGGGCCTTTTCACCGGGGAGCTGTTTTTT.

This chain joins TRBV9 and TRBJ2-7; 7 bases match TRBD2. This CDR3 is built from 15 residues. V was clipped by 0 bases and J by 4 bases; unmatched bases: 7. Germline CDR1 and CDR2: SGDLS and YYNGEE. DNA of the CDR3: TGTGCCAGCAGCGTAGCGGCGGGAGAGGGGTACGAGCAGTACTTC. Its protein product is CASSVAAGEGYEQYF. Drawing the rest from reference TRBV9 and TRBJ2-7, the complete variable domain is DSGVTQTPKHLITATGQRVTLRCSPRSGDLSVYWYQQSLDQGLQFLIQYYNGEERAKGNILERFSAQQFPDLHSELNLSSLELGDSALYFCASSVAAGEGYEQYFGPGTRLTVT.

This clone was detected many times. This chain links TRBV21-1 with TRBJ2-7; whether TRBD2, the table's D call, matches the DNA was not checked. TRBV21-1 is recorded as a pseudogene. CDR3 length: 15 amino acids. This chain's CDR3 is CASSKDVSEGPLQYV. The CDR3 coding sequence is TGTGCCAGCAGCAAAGATGTATCGGAGGGGCCACTGCAGTACGTC.

The genes are TRBV5-1 and TRBJ1-3; TRBD1 aligns across 7 bases. Per germline, CDR1 SGHRS and CDR2 YFSETQ. V was clipped by 0 bases and J by 2 bases; unmatched bases: 2. There are 15 residues in the CDR3. The chain's CDR3 is CASSLAGTAGNTIYF. CDR3 sequence (DNA): TGCGCCAGCAGCTTGGCGGGGACAGCTGGAAACACCATATATTTT.

This clone has only a few counts. V and J are TRBV29-1 and TRBJ2-5; weak D call: TRBD1 (5 bases). V lost 6 bases to trimming and J lost 4 bases, with 15 bases between them. Germline CDR1 and CDR2: SQVTM and ANQGSEA. This CDR3 has 13 amino acids. CDR3 DNA: TGCAGCGTGGCAGGGTGGCTTCGAGAGACCCAGTACTTC. Residues: CSVAGWLRETQYF.

The chain carries TRBV24-1 and TRBJ2-2; a weak D match, TRBD2 (5 bases). Germline lookup yields CDR1 KGHDR and CDR2 SFDVKD. The ends were cut back, 4 bases at V and 4 bases at J, with 12 bases in the middle. This CDR3 spans 15 amino acids. CDR3 in amino acids: CATSETGKTTGELFF. The CDR3 region has the DNA TGTGCCACCAGTGAAACCGGGAAGACCACCGGGGAGCTGTTTTTT.

The rearrangement uses TRBV6-5 and TRBJ2-5; D gene uncertain. Deletions cut 4 bases from V and 5 bases from J, with 5 bases between. Looked up from germline, CDR1 is MNHEY and CDR2 is SVGAGI. CDR3 length: 11 amino acids. The CDR3 bases are TGTGCCAGCAGTTGGCTGGAGACCCAGTACTTC. It translates to CASSWLETQYF.